A single sample gave rise to the 32 T cell receptor beta chains below, sequenced in a study of blood T cells in healthy people across ages. Combining a sample-barcoded 5' primer with a J-beta primer mix, a second PCR ran for roughly 6 to 11 cycles. TCRdb ran MiXCR on the 5' RACE reads and lists one entry per CDR3 protein. The sample lists around 580,000 distinct CDR3 sequences, roughly 48% seen once, with under 30% in the top ten. Sequencing was performed on blood. Receptors were obtained from a man older than 75 in good health.

This clonotype has just a few counts. The J gene is TRBJ2-5, the V gene TRBV10-1; 9 nucleotides align to TRBD1. The end of the DNA fits TRBJ2-7 better, so the J call may be wrong. Germline CDR1 is WNHNN and CDR2 is SYGVQD (reference sequence). The CDR3 is 13 residues long. CDR3 loop: CASSIGQGTEQYF. CDR3 bases: TGCGCCAGCAGCATCGGACAGGGGACCGAGCAGTACTTC.

This clonotype was seen more than once but under ten times. The chain links TRBV9 to TRBJ1-1; D not certain. The V and J ends lost 4 bases and 0 bases respectively, with 19 bases between them. Germline assignment: CDR1 SGDLS and CDR2 YYNGEE. This CDR3 contains 17 residues. The CDR3 DNA follows: TGTGCCAGCAGCAGAGGCGGGGTCGGGATAGTGAACACTGAAGCTTTCTTT. Residues: CASSRGGVGIVNTEAFF.

V and J are TRBV2 and TRBJ1-2; D is unclear. The CDR3 is 12 amino acids. CDR1 is SNHLY and CDR2 is FYNNEI in the germline V gene. V shed 6 bases and J shed 2 bases, with 7 bases lying between them. Written as DNA, the CDR3 is TGTGCCAGCAGGAAACAGAACTATGGCTACACCTTC. Its protein is CASRKQNYGYTF.

This CDR3 reads CSAKSRTLDIQYF. For the CDR3, the DNA is TGCAGTGCTAAGAGCCGGACACTAGATATCCAGTATTTT. The chain recombines TRBV20-1 with TRBJ2-3; either TRBD1 or TRBD2 may supply D (5 bases each). This CDR3 region has 13 residues. The V and J ends lost 4 bases and 12 bases respectively, with 20 bases between them. Germline V CDR1 and CDR2: DFQATT, SNEGSKA (reference sequence).

V gene TRBV2 combines with J gene TRBJ1-1, with D maybe TRBD1 (6 bases). V lost 6 bases, J lost 1 base, and 9 bases lay in between. This CDR3 is 13 amino acids long. Germline lookup yields CDR1 SNHLY and CDR2 FYNNEI. DNA of the CDR3: TGTGCCAGCAGAGGACAGAAGAACACTGAAGCTTTCTTT. It translates to CASRGQKNTEAFF.

Ten or more counts support this clonotype. The chain links TRBV6-5 to TRBJ2-6, with a possible D match to TRBD1 (6 bases). The V end lost 7 bases, the J end lost 1 base, and 8 bases lay between the germline ends. Germline V gives CDR1 MNHEY, CDR2 SVGAGI. The CDR3 length is 14 residues. The CDR3 reads CASTDRSGANVLTF. The CDR3 region has the DNA TGTGCCAGCACCGACAGGTCTGGGGCCAACGTCCTGACTTTC.

The chain joins TRBV5-4 to TRBJ1-1, with a possible D match to TRBD1 (6 bases). CDR1 is SGHNT and CDR2 is YYREEE in the germline V gene (reference sequence). The V gene lost 0 bases and the J gene lost 1 base, with 10 bases spanning the gap. This CDR3 is 15 amino acids long. CDR3 sequence: CASSLAGARNTEAFF. The CDR3 coding sequence is TGTGCCAGCAGCTTGGCGGGGGCGAGGAACACTGAAGCTTTCTTT.

The chain is built from TRBV4-3 and TRBJ2-1; TRBD1 or TRBD2 may be the D gene (5 bases each). Germline values: CDR1 LGHNA, CDR2 YSLEER. CDR3 length: 15 amino acids. The ends were cut back, 8 bases at V and 9 bases at J, with 23 bases in the middle. In nucleotides, the CDR3 is TGCGCCAGCGGCCTTAGCCTAAGAGGGGTCCGTGAGCAGTTCTTC. This gives the protein CASGLSLRGVREQFF.

The chain recombines TRBV7-2 with TRBJ1-6, with D uncertain. The CDR3 is 15 residues long. Trimming left V 0 bases short and J 8 bases short, with 11 bases between. Germline values: CDR1 SGHTA, CDR2 FQGNSA. The CDR3 is CASSLARPDDSPLHF. The CDR3 region has the DNA TGTGCCAGCAGCTTAGCGCGACCGGATGATTCACCCCTCCACTTT.

This clonotype was recorded many times. The chain has TRBV10-3 and TRBJ2-1, with unresolved D. CDR1 and CDR2 (germline): ENHRY, SYGVKD. Trimming removed 1 base at V and 8 bases at J, with 3 bases between. There are 11 residues in the CDR3. CDR3 in DNA: TGTGCCATCAGTGAGTACGATGAGCAGTTCTTC. Translation gives CAISEYDEQFF.

This chain joins TRBV9 and TRBJ2-1; D unresolved. V dropped 5 bases and J dropped 5 bases, with 23 bases sitting between them. Germline V gene data show CDR1 as SGDLS and CDR2 as YYNGEE. This CDR3 is 17 amino acids long. The CDR3 spells CASRKTSDPEGNNEQFF. CDR3 DNA: TGTGCCAGCAGGAAAACATCCGACCCGGAAGGAAACAATGAGCAGTTCTTC.

The genes are TRBV4-1 and TRBJ2-3, with 8 nucleotides matching TRBD2. V was pared by 1 base and J by 1 base, with 4 bases of the junction left unmatched. Germline CDR1 MGHRA, CDR2 YSYEKL. The CDR3 runs to 16 residues. The chain's CDR3 is CASSQATSGRTDTQYF. CDR3 nucleotide sequence: TGCGCCAGCAGCCAAGCAACTAGCGGTCGCACAGATACGCAGTATTTT.

This clonotype was detected only once. The chain combines TRBV7-3 with TRBJ2-5; the D is unclear. V was cut by 2 bases and J by 11 bases, with 15 bases left in between. The CDR3 length is 13 residues. Germline loops: CDR1 SGHTA, CDR2 FQGTGA. The CDR3 DNA reads as TGTGCCAGCAGCTTATCCCTAATCCATGAGCAGTACTTC. This translates into CASSLSLIHEQYF. Using reference TRBV7-3 and TRBJ2-5 for the parts outside the CDR3, the full variable domain is GAGVSQTPSNKVTEKGKYVELRCDPISGHTALYWYRQSLGQGPEFLIYFQGTGAADDSGLPNDRFFAVRPEGSVSTLKIQRTERGDSAVYLCASSLSLIHEQYFGPGTRLLVL.

The chain links TRBV7-2 to TRBJ2-1, with TRBD2 identical over 8 bases. The CDR3 has 15 amino acids. Trimming removed 5 bases from V and 0 bases from J; junction bases left unmatched: 3. Looked up from germline, CDR1 is SGHTA and CDR2 is FQGNSA. CDR3 coding DNA: TGTGCCAGCAGCCATAGCGGGACCTCCTACAATGAGCAGTTCTTC. Its protein is CASSHSGTSYNEQFF.

CDR3 sequence (DNA): TGTGCCAGCAGTTTCCGGCCGATCCAAGAGACCCAGTACTTC. It translates to CASSFRPIQETQYF. V and J are TRBV12-3 or TRBV12-4 and TRBJ2-5; D uncertain. Trimming stripped 3 bases from V and 1 base from J, with 9 bases between. The CDR3 length is 14 residues.

Of note for this clonotype: A read error is possible here, since a much larger clone lies one base away. The chain is built from TRBV6-6 and TRBJ1-1; no firm D call. Germline V gene sequence: CDR1 MNHNY, CDR2 SVGAGI (reference sequence). Trimming stripped 5 bases from V and 4 bases from J, with 8 bases between. The length of the CDR3 is 12 residues. This chain's CDR3 is CASSRTATEAFF. The CDR3 DNA is TGTGCCAGCAGTAGAACGGCCACTGAAGCTTTCTTT.

This sequence joins TRBV20-1 and TRBJ2-3; TRBD2 matches at 9 bases. Germline CDR1 is DFQATT and CDR2 is SNEGSKA (reference sequence). V was clipped by 6 bases and J by 4 bases; unmatched bases: 5. The CDR3 totals 13 residues. CDR3 nucleotides: TGCAGTGCGATTAGCGGGGGCCCAGATACGCAGTATTTT. Its protein is CSAISGGPDTQYF.

Many counts were recorded for this clonotype. The chain couples TRBV6-6 to TRBJ2-6; 7 nucleotides line up with TRBD1. J was trimmed by 1 base and V by 4 bases; bases with no gene match: 1. The CDR3 loop spans 15 amino acids. CDR1 MNHNY and CDR2 SVGAGI come from the germline V gene (reference sequence). Written as DNA, the CDR3 is TGTGCCAGCAGTTCCAGGGGGTCTGGGGCCAACGTCCTGACTTTC. Amino acid sequence: CASSSRGSGANVLTF.

The J gene is TRBJ2-5, the V gene TRBV20-1; weak D call: TRBD2 (5 bases). The CDR3 has 11 residues. Germline V gives CDR1 DFQATT, CDR2 SNEGSKA (reference sequence). In DNA, the CDR3 is TGCGGGAGCGGCTACCAAGAGACCCAGTACTTC. This sequence encodes CGSGYQETQYF.

This rearrangement joins TRBV28 to TRBJ2-3, with 12 bases lining up with TRBD2. CDR1 and CDR2 from the germline V gene are MDHEN and SYDVKM. Trimming removed 7 bases from V and 6 bases from J; junction bases left unmatched: 5. The CDR3 runs to 14 residues. CDR3 in amino acids: CASTTSGRKDTQYF. Written as DNA, the CDR3 is TGTGCCAGCACCACTAGCGGGAGGAAGGATACGCAGTATTTT.

On this clonotype itself: One end of the junction varies from germline; a read error may be responsible. This sequence joins TRBV6-6 and TRBJ2-7; D may be TRBD1 (5 bases). The germline V gene has CDR1 MNHNY and CDR2 SVGAGI (reference sequence). The CDR3 covers 15 residues. The CDR3 loop reads CASSSPVQAPYEQYF. The CDR3 DNA follows: TGTGCTAGCAGTTCCCCGGTACAGGCACCCTACGAGCAGTACTTC.

This clonotype was seen more than once but under ten times. J is TRBJ2-7 and V is TRBV11-2; no firm D call. This CDR3 contains 14 residues. V shed 5 bases and J shed 2 bases, with 13 bases lying between them. Germline V gene sequence: CDR1 SGHAT, CDR2 FQNNGV. The CDR3 DNA follows: TGTGCCAGCAGCCCCCTGAACGGTCCCTACGAGCAGTACTTC. Residues: CASSPLNGPYEQYF.

The chain combines TRBV7-2 with TRBJ1-2; maybe TRBD1 (5 bases). Looked up from germline, CDR1 is SGHTA and CDR2 is FQGNSA. With 4 bases removed from V and 4 bases from J, the gap between germline ends came to 13 bases. The CDR3 spans 14 residues. In nucleotides, the CDR3 is TGTGCCAGCAGCTCAAATCAGGGCCCCTATGGCTACACCTTC. As protein: CASSSNQGPYGYTF.

This sequence joins TRBV7-2 and TRBJ1-4; D is perhaps TRBD1 (5 bases). This CDR3 comprises 17 residues. Trimming removed 5 bases from V and 5 bases from J, with 21 bases in between. Germline V gene data show CDR1 as SGHTA and CDR2 as FQGNSA. This CDR3 is CASSLTPPGTGNEKLFF. For the CDR3, the DNA is TGTGCCAGCAGCCTAACTCCCCCCGGGACGGGGAATGAAAAACTGTTTTTT.

This chain connects TRBV11-2 to TRBJ2-3; D not certain. V was shortened by 4 bases and J by 4 bases, with 9 bases between the two germline ends. The CDR3 runs to 13 residues. CDR1 is SGHAT and CDR2 is FQNNGV in the germline V gene. The DNA for the CDR3 is TGTGCCAGCAGCTCAGGTGCGGCAGATACGCAGTATTTT. This encodes CASSSGAADTQYF. The whole variable domain, filled in from reference TRBV11-2 and TRBJ2-3, reads EAGVAQSPRYKIIEKRQSVAFWCNPISGHATLYWYQQILGQGPKLLIQFQNNGVVDDSQLPKDRFSAERLKGVDSTLKIQPAKLEDSAVYLCASSSGAADTQYFGPGTRLTVL.

This rearrangement joins TRBV18 to TRBJ2-5, with TRBD2 as a possible D gene (6 bases). The V gene's germline CDR1 is KGHSH and CDR2 LQKENI. V was pared by 2 bases and J by 5 bases, with 12 bases between. The CDR3 sequence is 14 residues long. CDR3 DNA sequence: TGTGCCAGCTCACCAAAGGGAGGCGGTGAGACCCAGTACTTC. Translation: CASSPKGGGETQYF.

This clonotype was seen only a few times. This rearrangement joins TRBV4-3 to TRBJ2-1; D unclear. This CDR3 region has 16 residues. V dropped 0 bases and J dropped 6 bases, with 15 bases sitting between them. Germline CDR1 LGHNA, CDR2 YSLEER. CDR3 sequence reads: CASSQDGPAMGNEQFF. The CDR3 DNA reads as TGCGCCAGCAGCCAAGATGGGCCAGCAATGGGCAATGAGCAGTTCTTC.

The chain uses TRBV5-1 and TRBJ1-1, with 7 positions matching TRBD1. This CDR3 comprises 14 residues. CDR1 is SGHRS and CDR2 is YFSETQ in the germline V gene. Germline trimming cut 3 bases from V and 4 bases from J; bases unmatched to any gene: 6. CDR3 DNA: TGCGCCAGCAGCTGGGGACAGCCGGGCACTGAAGCTTTCTTT. Translated: CASSWGQPGTEAFF.

There are a few counts of this clonotype. The V gene is TRBV28, the J gene TRBJ2-1; TRBD1 is a possible D gene (5 bases). Germline-derived CDR1 and CDR2 are MDHEN and SYDVKM. The V and J ends lost 8 bases and 13 bases respectively, with 15 bases between them. CDR3 length: 11 residues. In nucleotides, the CDR3 is TGTGCCAGCTCCCCCTTCAGGGAACAGTTCTTC. This encodes CASSPFREQFF.

This clonotype was seen more than once but under ten times. The rearrangement uses TRBV5-1 and TRBJ2-4; 8 bases are shared with TRBD1. Germline loops: CDR1 SGHRS, CDR2 YFSETQ. CDR3 length equals 13 residues. Trimming took 5 bases from V and 7 from J; bases not matched to a gene: 5. The CDR3 protein is CASRDRERNIQYF. The CDR3 DNA is TGCGCCAGCAGGGACAGGGAGAGGAACATTCAGTACTTC.

The chain uses TRBV4-3 and TRBJ2-1; D tentatively reads TRBD1 or TRBD2 (6 bases each). The CDR3 is 17 amino acids. CDR1 is LGHNA, CDR2 YSLEER, per germline. V was pared by 0 bases and J by 5 bases, with 17 bases between. The chain's CDR3 is CASSQDRWGARDNEQFF. The CDR3 DNA sequence: TGCGCCAGCAGCCAAGATCGATGGGGGGCGCGGGACAATGAGCAGTTCTTC.

This clonotype came up a few times. The V gene is TRBV20-1, the J gene TRBJ2-7, with 9 bases fitting TRBD1. This CDR3 is built from 13 residues. The germline V gene has CDR1 DFQATT and CDR2 SNEGSKA (reference sequence). V dropped 4 bases and J dropped 2; count of bases not matched to a gene: 3. The chain's CDR3 is CSATRTGAYEQYF. Written as DNA, the CDR3 is TGCAGTGCTACTCGGACAGGGGCCTACGAGCAGTACTTC.